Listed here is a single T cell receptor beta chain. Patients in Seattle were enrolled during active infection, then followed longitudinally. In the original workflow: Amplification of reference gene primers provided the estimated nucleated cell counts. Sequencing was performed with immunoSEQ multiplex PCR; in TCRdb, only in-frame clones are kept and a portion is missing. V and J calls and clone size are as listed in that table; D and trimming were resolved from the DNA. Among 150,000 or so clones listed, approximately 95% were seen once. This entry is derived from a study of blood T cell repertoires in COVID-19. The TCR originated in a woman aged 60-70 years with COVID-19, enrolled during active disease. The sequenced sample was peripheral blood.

CDR3: CASSPRRSGGDEQFF. The CDR3 bases are TGTGCCAGCAGCCCGCGACGTAGCGGGGGTGATGAGCAGTTCTTC. The rearrangement links TRBV7-2 to TRBJ2-1; TRBD2 aligns across 9 bases. The CDR3 is 15 amino acids. From germline, CDR1 is SGHTA and CDR2 FQGNSA. V gave up 5 bases and J gave up 8 bases; unmatched junction bases: 10.